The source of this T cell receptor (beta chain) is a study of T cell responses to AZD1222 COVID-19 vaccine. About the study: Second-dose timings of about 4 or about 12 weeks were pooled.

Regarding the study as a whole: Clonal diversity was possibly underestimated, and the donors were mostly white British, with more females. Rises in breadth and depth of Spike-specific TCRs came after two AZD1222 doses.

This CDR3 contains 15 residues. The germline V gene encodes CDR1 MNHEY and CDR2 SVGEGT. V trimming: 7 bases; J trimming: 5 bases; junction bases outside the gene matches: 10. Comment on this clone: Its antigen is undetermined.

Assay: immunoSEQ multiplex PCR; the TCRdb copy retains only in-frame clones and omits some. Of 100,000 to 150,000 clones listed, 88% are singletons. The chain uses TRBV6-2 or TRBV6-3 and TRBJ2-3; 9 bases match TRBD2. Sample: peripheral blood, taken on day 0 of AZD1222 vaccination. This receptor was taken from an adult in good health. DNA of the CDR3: TGTGCCAGCATCCCCGGCGGGGGGGCGAGAGATACGCAGTATTTT. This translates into CASIPGGGARDTQYF.